The following is a T cell receptor (beta chain) sequence with its context. Its antigen is undetermined. The CDR3 contains 16 residues. Trimming cost V 0 bases and J 2 bases, with 12 bases left between them. Germline V gene sequence: CDR1 MGHRA, CDR2 YSYEKL. Deep was the level used in running the assay. Libraries were prepared by immunoSEQ multiplex PCR; TCRdb keeps only in-frame clonotypes and omits some of them. In the table there are 980,000 or so clones, approximately 80% of which are singletons. The sample is drawn from a study of shared clonotypes between healthy human individuals. As for the study in general: CD8 memory received one plate per donor, CD8 naive two, CD4 memory three and CD4 naive three.

Study results and limitations: Clonotypes which were not shared had lower generation probabilities than clonotypes that all four donors shared.

The donors were adults (healthy and HIV-negative) with no recent acute infections or vaccinations. This receptor was obtained from a man aged 18 to 29 in good health. The chain uses TRBV4-1 and TRBJ2-3, with D unclear. The sequencing input was memory CD4+ T cells sorted from blood. Subset defined: CD45RA-negative fraction. CDR3: CASSQDPKRITDTQYF. The CDR3 nucleotides are TGCGCCAGCAGCCAAGATCCTAAGCGCATCACAGATACGCAGTATTTT.